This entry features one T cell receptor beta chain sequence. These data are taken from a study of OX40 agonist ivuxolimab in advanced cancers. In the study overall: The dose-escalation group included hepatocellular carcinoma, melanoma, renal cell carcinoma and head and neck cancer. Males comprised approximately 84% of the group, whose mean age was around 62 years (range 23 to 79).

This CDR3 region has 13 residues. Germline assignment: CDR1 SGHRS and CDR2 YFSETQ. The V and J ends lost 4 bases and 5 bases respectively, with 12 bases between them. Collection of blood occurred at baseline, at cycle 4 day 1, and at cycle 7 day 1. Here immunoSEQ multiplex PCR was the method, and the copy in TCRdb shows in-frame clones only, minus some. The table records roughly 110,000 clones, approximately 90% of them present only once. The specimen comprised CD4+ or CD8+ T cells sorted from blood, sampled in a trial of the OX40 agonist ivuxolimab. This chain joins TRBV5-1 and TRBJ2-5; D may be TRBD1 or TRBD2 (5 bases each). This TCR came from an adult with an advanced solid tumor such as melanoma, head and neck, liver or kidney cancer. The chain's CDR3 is CASSGGTEETQYF. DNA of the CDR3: TGCGCCAGCAGCGGTGGGACCGAGGAGACCCAGTACTTC.